This passage covers 21 T cell receptor beta chains from one sample sequenced in a study of blood T cell repertoires in COVID-19 (dated by TCRdb to about 2020). The library relied on the immunoSEQ multiplex PCR assay. In its TCRdb copy, this immuneACCESS table keeps in-frame sequences only and misses some clones. Where compared with another copy, unresolved V genes explain less than half of these, and the others have no known cause. Present in this sample are about 230,000 clones, 85% to 90% of which were seen just once. The top ten hold 3.1% of the sample. Material for sequencing was PBMCs or T cells enriched from blood (not recorded which). The receptors derive from a woman in her forties or fifties in a cohort exposed to, infected with or recovered from COVID-19 (not recorded which).

In this sample, this clone turned up a few times. The chain joins TRBV4-3 to TRBJ2-7, with TRBD2 matching 8 bases. The CDR3 covers 15 residues. V gave up 4 bases and J gave up 0 bases; unmatched junction bases: 5. In germline, CDR1 is LGHNA, CDR2 YSLEER. The CDR3 is CASSLQRGISYEQYF. The DNA for the CDR3 is TGCGCCAGCAGCCTCCAGCGGGGGATCTCCTACGAGCAGTACTTC.

V and J are TRBV6-2 or TRBV6-3 and TRBJ1-2; D not certain. This CDR3 is built from 14 residues. The germline CDR1 and CDR2 sequences are MNHEY and SVGEGT. V was pared by 2 bases and J by 2 bases, with 9 bases between. CDR3 region: CASSYGGSNYGYTF. In nucleotides, the CDR3 is TGTGCCAGCAGTTACGGCGGGTCGAACTATGGCTACACCTTC.

The chain joins TRBV28 to TRBJ1-1; D gene uncertain. V lost 8 bases and J 0 bases, leaving 13 bases between the germline ends. Germline V lookup: CDR1 MDHEN, CDR2 SYDVKM. The CDR3 is made up of 14 amino acids. CDR3 nucleotide sequence: TGTGCCAGCCGAGTGCGGGTAATGAACACTGAAGCTTTCTTT. It encodes CASRVRVMNTEAFF.

The rearrangement links TRBV19 to TRBJ2-1, with D hard to call. The CDR3 has 12 amino acids. CDR1 is LNHDA, CDR2 SQIVND, per germline (reference sequence). V was trimmed by 6 bases and J by 10 bases, leaving 13 bases between them. DNA for the CDR3: TGTGCCAGTAGATCCCTCTTGGAGGAGCAGTTCTTC. It is translated as CASRSLLEEQFF.

The J gene is TRBJ2-6, the V gene TRBV5-4; possible D gene TRBD2, 5 bases. Trimming removed 4 bases at V and 0 bases at J, with 14 bases between. The CDR3 runs to 17 residues. The germline V gene has CDR1 SGHNT and CDR2 YYREEE (reference sequence). CDR3 protein: CASSRGSQTSGANVLTF. In DNA, the CDR3 is TGTGCCAGCAGCCGTGGGAGCCAAACCTCTGGGGCCAACGTCCTGACTTTC.

The chain couples TRBV6-1 to TRBJ1-2; 8 bases agree with TRBD1. Germline trimming cut 2 bases from V and 2 bases from J; bases unmatched to any gene: 4. Germline loops: CDR1 MNHNS, CDR2 SASEGT. The CDR3 covers 15 residues. CDR3 sequence reads: CASSEHWDRNYGYTF. The CDR3 DNA follows: TGTGCCAGCAGTGAACATTGGGACAGGAACTATGGCTACACCTTC.

The chain couples TRBV12-2 to TRBJ2-5; the DNA was not compared with TRBD1, the D call given in the table. TRBV12-2 is assigned pseudogene status. The CDR3 has 18 residues. CDR3 region: CASRLGRGGRTGQETQYF. The CDR3 DNA reads as TGTGCAAGTCGCTTAGGTAGGGGGGGACGGACAGGGCAAGAGACCCAGTACTTC.

The sample holds a few counts of this clone. V gene TRBV9 combines with J gene TRBJ1-2; TRBD1 matches at 10 bases. CDR1 is SGDLS and CDR2 is YYNGEE in the germline V gene. V was pared by 4 bases and J by 7 bases, with 7 bases of the junction left unmatched. The CDR3 has 14 residues. CDR3: CASSSSGTGVGYTF. CDR3 nucleotides: TGTGCCAGCAGCTCGTCCGGGACAGGGGTTGGCTACACCTTC.

The chain links TRBV4-1 to TRBJ2-7, with 7 bases identical to TRBD2. With 10 bases clipped from V and 3 bases from J, the junction kept 0 bases outside the gene matches. This CDR3 has 10 residues. Germline assignment: CDR1 MGHRA and CDR2 YSYEKL. The CDR3 DNA is TGCGCCAAGCGGGGCTACGAGCAGTACTTC. This codes for CAKRGYEQYF.

The rearrangement links TRBV5-6 to TRBJ2-7; tentative D call: TRBD2 (5 bases). Trimming took off 0 bases at V and 2 bases at J, with 12 bases between the two ends. Germline CDR1 is SGHDT and CDR2 is YYEEEE. The CDR3 totals 15 residues. The CDR3 DNA is TGTGCCAGCAGCTTGGAGCCGGGATCCCCCTACGAGCAGTACTTC. Residues: CASSLEPGSPYEQYF.

This sequence joins TRBV5-6 and TRBJ2-7, with TRBD1 identical over 10 bases. V gave up 2 bases and J gave up 3 bases; unmatched junction bases: 5. There are 15 residues in the CDR3. Germline V gene lookup returns CDR1 SGHDT and CDR2 YYEEEE. The DNA of the CDR3 is TGTGCCAGCAGCTTTCGTGGACAGGGGGTCTACGAGCAGTACTTC. This gives the protein CASSFRGQGVYEQYF.

This chain connects TRBV4-3 to TRBJ1-5; TRBD1 might be the D (6 bases). CDR3 length: 18 residues. Trimming removed 4 bases from V and 1 base from J, with 20 bases in between. CDR1 is LGHNA and CDR2 is YSLEER in the germline V gene. The CDR3 loop is CASSPQGWAGGSNQPQHF. CDR3 DNA sequence: TGCGCCAGCAGCCCCCAGGGGTGGGCCGGTGGCAGCAATCAGCCCCAGCATTTT.

The V gene is TRBV30, the J gene TRBJ1-1, with a tentative D call TRBD1 (6 bases). The CDR3 runs 12 residues. Germline lookup yields CDR1 GTSNPN and CDR2 SVGIG (reference sequence). The germline V and J ends were trimmed by 1 base and 11 bases, with 14 bases remaining between them. Written as DNA, the CDR3 is TGTGCCTGGAGTGGAGGGGGTCGGGCGGCTTTCTTT. It specifies CAWSGGGRAAFF.

This clone was found once. The chain has TRBV18 and TRBJ1-4; maybe TRBD1 (6 bases). This CDR3 region has 16 residues. Germline CDR1 is KGHSH and CDR2 is LQKENI. Trimming stripped 4 bases from V and 3 bases from J, with 15 bases between. CDR3 loop: CASSQLTGPPNEKLFF. The DNA of the CDR3 is TGTGCCAGCTCACAGCTGACAGGACCCCCTAATGAAAAACTGTTTTTT. Using reference TRBV18 and TRBJ1-4 for the parts outside the CDR3, the full variable domain is NAGVMQNPRHLVRRRGQEARLRCSPMKGHSHVYWYRQLPEEGLKFMVYLQKENIIDESGMPKERFSAEFPKEGPSILRIQQVVRGDSAAYFCASSQLTGPPNEKLFFGSGTQLSVL.

This chain connects TRBV29-1 to TRBJ2-7; TRBD1 aligns across 11 bases. Per germline, CDR1 SQVTM and CDR2 ANQGSEA. The CDR3 covers 12 residues. J lost 7 bases, V lost 6 bases, and 5 bases had no gene match. In DNA, the CDR3 is TGCAGCGTGGGACAGGGGGACGGGGAGCAGTACTTC. It is translated as CSVGQGDGEQYF.

The V gene is TRBV4-1, the J gene TRBJ2-7; D is perhaps TRBD2 (6 bases). The CDR3 is 13 residues long. Germline assignment: CDR1 MGHRA and CDR2 YSYEKL. V dropped 4 bases and J dropped 6 bases, with 13 bases sitting between them. DNA of the CDR3: TGCGCCAGCAGCCCCCCGGGGGACTCCGAGCAGTACTTC. Residues: CASSPPGDSEQYF.

In the case of this clone: The same CDR3 also results from other DNA sequences found in this sample. The V gene is TRBV5-5, the J gene TRBJ1-3; 9 nucleotides agree with TRBD1. Germline V CDR1 and CDR2: SGHKS, YYEKEE (reference sequence). This CDR3 contains 15 residues. J gave up 4 bases and V 4 bases, and 6 bases lay outside the gene matches. The chain's CDR3 is CASSLDRGSGNTIYF. The DNA for the CDR3 is TGTGCCAGCAGCCTGGACAGGGGTTCCGGAAACACCATATATTTT.

The J gene is TRBJ2-7, the V gene TRBV30; tentatively, D is TRBD2 (5 bases). Germline V gene data show CDR1 as GTSNPN and CDR2 as SVGIG (reference sequence). The V gene lost 5 bases and the J gene lost 9 bases, with 14 bases spanning the gap. The CDR3 loop spans 11 amino acids. CDR3 region: CAWSPGGLQYF. In nucleotides, the CDR3 is TGTGCCTGGTCCCCGGGCGGGTTGCAGTACTTC.

The rearrangement uses TRBV4-2 and TRBJ2-6; 12 nucleotides agree with TRBD2. The V segment lost 1 base and the J segment 0 bases; nucleotides outside the gene matches: 10. The CDR3 totals 21 residues. Germline-derived CDR1 and CDR2 are LGHNA and YNFKEQ. In nucleotides, the CDR3 is TGTGCCAGCAGCCAAGCCCGACCGGGACTAGCGGGCCCCTCTGGGGCCAACGTCCTGACTTTC. It specifies CASSQARPGLAGPSGANVLTF.

The V gene is TRBV7-2, the J gene TRBJ2-3, with 7 bases identical to TRBD2. The CDR3 totals 18 residues. Germline V lookup: CDR1 SGHTA, CDR2 FQGNSA. V shed 2 bases, J shed 2 bases, and the junction held 13 bases outside the gene matches. Written as DNA, the CDR3 is TGTGCCAGCAGCTTATTATCCACGGGGGGTGACGTCACAGATACGCAGTATTTT. Translated, it gives CASSLLSTGGDVTDTQYF.

V gene TRBV10-1 combines with J gene TRBJ1-2; D perhaps matches TRBD1 (6 bases). The V end lost 5 bases, the J end lost 4 bases, and 14 bases lay between the germline ends. Germline loops: CDR1 WNHNN, CDR2 SYGVQD (reference sequence). This CDR3 is 14 amino acids long. The CDR3 DNA follows: TGCGCCAGCAGTATTCTCGACAGGTTCTATGGCTACACCTTC. It codes for CASSILDRFYGYTF.